Sequencing of this T cell receptor beta chain was carried out in a study of blood T cell repertoires in COVID-19. Across the study: Samples came from the United States, Italy and Spain, spanning acute and convalescent COVID-19. T cells, B-cell-depleted T cells, or PBMCs provided the cDNA or gDNA that served as material.

Germline-derived CDR1 and CDR2 are SNHLY and FYNNEI. The CDR3 spans 14 residues. Germline trimming cut 6 bases from V and 4 bases from J; bases unmatched to any gene: 3. This clone was recorded only once. TCRdb's table, derived via immunoSEQ multiplex PCR, lists solely in-frame clones and lacks some. The sample has about 180,000 clones; roughly 85% are singletons. This TCR was recovered from a human donor with active or convalescent COVID-19. The donor label of this sample is uncertain. V gene TRBV2 combines with J gene TRBJ2-7; 13 bases map to TRBD2. The sample consisted of peripheral blood. CDR3 sequence: CASRGLAGVYEQYF. The CDR3 DNA follows: TGTGCCAGCAGAGGACTAGCGGGGGTGTACGAGCAGTACTTC.